This paragraph covers one TCR beta chain sequence. Antigen: not known. This entry comes from a study of cytomegalovirus exposure and HLA in healthy donors. Study-level information: Of the donors genotyped, some 400 in all, 75% to 85% fell in the Caucasian-associated ancestry cluster.

Study-wide results and caveats: Presence/absence analyses took donor sequencing depth as roughly uniform. HLA-A and HLA-B allele assignments for most subjects were reportedly predicted accurately using TCR beta sequences.

V shed 0 bases and J shed 11 bases, with 8 bases lying between them. Germline V gene lookup returns CDR1 MRHNA and CDR2 SNTAGT. The CDR3 is 13 amino acids. Primers for the PCR totalled 60 Vbeta and 13 Jbeta. The repertoire was sequenced with immunoSEQ multiplex PCR; TCRdb's copy has only in-frame clones and lacks some. The table lists hundreds of thousands of clones, 85% to 90% of them singletons. This TCR was sampled from a woman aged 18 to 35 in good health and CMV-seronegative. The specimen was PBMCs. The rearrangement uses TRBV6-4 and TRBJ1-6; perhaps TRBD1 as D (6 bases). The CDR3: CASSDSGGPPLHF. CDR3 coding DNA: TGTGCCAGCAGTGACTCTGGGGGCCCACCCCTCCACTTT.